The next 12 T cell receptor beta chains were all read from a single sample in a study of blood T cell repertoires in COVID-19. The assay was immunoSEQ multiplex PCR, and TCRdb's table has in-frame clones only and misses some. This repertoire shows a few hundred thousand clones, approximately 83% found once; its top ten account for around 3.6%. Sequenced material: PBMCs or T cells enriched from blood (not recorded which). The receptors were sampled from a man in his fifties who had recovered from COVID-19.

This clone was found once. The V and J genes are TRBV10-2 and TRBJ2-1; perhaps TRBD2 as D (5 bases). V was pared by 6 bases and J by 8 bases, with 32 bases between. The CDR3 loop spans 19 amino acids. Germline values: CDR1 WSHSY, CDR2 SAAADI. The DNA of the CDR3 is TGCGCCAGCAGATCGACGGGGAGACTTGGCCTAGCCTACCAAGATGAGCAGTTCTTC. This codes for CASRSTGRLGLAYQDEQFF.

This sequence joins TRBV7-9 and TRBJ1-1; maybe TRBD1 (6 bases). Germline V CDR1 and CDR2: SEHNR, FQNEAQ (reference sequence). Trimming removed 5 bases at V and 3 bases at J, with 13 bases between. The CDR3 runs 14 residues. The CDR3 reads CASSVGQTYTEAFF. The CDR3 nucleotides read TGTGCCAGCAGCGTAGGACAGACTTACACTGAAGCTTTCTTT.

Written as DNA, the CDR3 is TGTGCCAGCAGCCAGGGACAGGAAGCTTTCTTT. Its protein product is CASSQGQEAFF. J is TRBJ1-1 and V is TRBV7-9; 7 bases align to TRBD1. The junction had 2 bases not matched to a gene; V was cut back by 5 bases and J by 8 bases. From germline, CDR1 is SEHNR and CDR2 FQNEAQ (reference sequence). The CDR3 spans 11 residues.

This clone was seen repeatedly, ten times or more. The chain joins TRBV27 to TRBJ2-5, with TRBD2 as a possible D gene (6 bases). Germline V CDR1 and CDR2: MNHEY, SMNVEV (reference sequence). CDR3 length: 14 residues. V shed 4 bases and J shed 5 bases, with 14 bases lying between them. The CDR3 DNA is TGTGCCAGCAGTTCACACACTAGCCCGGAGACCCAGTACTTC. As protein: CASSSHTSPETQYF.

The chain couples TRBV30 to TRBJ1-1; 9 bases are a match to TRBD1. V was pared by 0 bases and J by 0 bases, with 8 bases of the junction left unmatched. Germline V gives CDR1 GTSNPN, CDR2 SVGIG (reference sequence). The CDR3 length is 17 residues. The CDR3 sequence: CAWSVPDRGGVNTEAFF. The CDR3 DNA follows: TGTGCCTGGAGTGTACCCGACAGGGGGGGGGTGAACACTGAAGCTTTCTTT.

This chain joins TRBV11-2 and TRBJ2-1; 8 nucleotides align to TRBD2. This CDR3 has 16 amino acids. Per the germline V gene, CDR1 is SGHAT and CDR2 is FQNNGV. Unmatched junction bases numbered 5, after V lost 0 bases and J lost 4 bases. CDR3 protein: CASSLDIAGRYNEQFF. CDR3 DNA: TGTGCCAGCAGCTTAGATATAGCGGGGCGGTACAATGAGCAGTTCTTC. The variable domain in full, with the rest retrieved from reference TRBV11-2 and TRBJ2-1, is EAGVAQSPRYKIIEKRQSVAFWCNPISGHATLYWYQQILGQGPKLLIQFQNNGVVDDSQLPKDRFSAERLKGVDSTLKIQPAKLEDSAVYLCASSLDIAGRYNEQFFGPGTRLTVL.

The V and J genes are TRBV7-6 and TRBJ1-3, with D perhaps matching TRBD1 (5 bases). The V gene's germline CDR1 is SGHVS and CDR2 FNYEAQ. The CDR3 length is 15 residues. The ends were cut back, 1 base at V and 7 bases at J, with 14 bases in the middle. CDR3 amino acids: CASSLVSTDGNTIYF. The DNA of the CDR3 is TGTGCCAGCAGCTTAGTATCGACAGACGGGAACACCATATATTTT.

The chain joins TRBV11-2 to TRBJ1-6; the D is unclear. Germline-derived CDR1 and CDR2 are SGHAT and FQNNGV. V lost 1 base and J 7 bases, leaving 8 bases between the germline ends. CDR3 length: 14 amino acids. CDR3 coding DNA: TGTGCCAGCAGCTTAGTGGCGGGCAATTCACCCCTCCACTTT. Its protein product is CASSLVAGNSPLHF.

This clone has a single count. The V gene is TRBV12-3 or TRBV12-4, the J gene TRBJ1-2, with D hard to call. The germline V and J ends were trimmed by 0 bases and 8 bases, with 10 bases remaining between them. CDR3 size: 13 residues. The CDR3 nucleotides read TGTGCCAGCAGTTTAGCGACTGATAGGGGCTACACCTTC. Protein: CASSLATDRGYTF.

This CDR3 reads CATSPQGEGTDTQYF. The CDR3 nucleotides are TGTGCCACCAGCCCTCAGGGGGAGGGCACAGATACGCAGTATTTT. V is TRBV24-1 and J is TRBJ2-3, with TRBD1 as a possible D gene (7 bases). Per the germline V gene, CDR1 is KGHDR and CDR2 is SFDVKD. The CDR3 spans 15 residues. Deletions cut 7 bases from V and 1 base from J, with 14 bases between.

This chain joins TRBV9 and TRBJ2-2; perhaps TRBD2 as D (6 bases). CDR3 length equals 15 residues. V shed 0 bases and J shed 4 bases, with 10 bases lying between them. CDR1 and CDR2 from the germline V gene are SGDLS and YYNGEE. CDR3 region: CASSVGGTVTGELFF. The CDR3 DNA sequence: TGTGCCAGCAGCGTAGGCGGGACTGTCACCGGGGAGCTGTTTTTT.

The chain's CDR3 is CASSTQAGISTDTQYF. For the CDR3, the DNA is TGTGCCAGTAGTACACAAGCAGGGATAAGCACAGATACGCAGTATTTT. The rearrangement uses TRBV19 and TRBJ2-3; D perhaps matches TRBD1 (5 bases). V was shortened by 4 bases and J by 0 bases, with 14 bases between the two germline ends. CDR1 is LNHDA and CDR2 is SQIVND in the germline V gene (reference sequence). CDR3 length equals 16 residues.